This T cell receptor beta chain was documented in a study of shared T cell receptors in the human thymus. Sequencing was performed with immunoSEQ multiplex PCR; in TCRdb, only in-frame clones are kept and a portion is missing. The table has approximately 760,000 clones, 70% to 90% seen once; the top ten hold about 0.011%. CDR3 length: 16 amino acids. J gave up 2 bases and V 2 bases, and 7 bases lay outside the gene matches. Germline V gene sequence: CDR1 MGHDK, CDR2 SYGVNS. The data also belong to a second study, concerning human thymus T cells. That source notes: Infants served as donors; they were healthy and Finnish and were having corrective surgery for congenital heart defects. In corrective heart surgery, resections were taken, and these provided the thymus tissue. Thymic repertoires overlap heavily among unrelated individuals, related research has reported.

The source material was thymocytes. The receptor was derived from a girl less than two years old with a congenital heart defect. The chain employs TRBV25-1 and TRBJ2-7; TRBD1 aligns across 9 bases. CDR3: CASSETTGTGTYEQYF. CDR3 sequence (DNA): TGTGCCAGCAGTGAAACAACCGGGACAGGGACCTACGAGCAGTACTTC.